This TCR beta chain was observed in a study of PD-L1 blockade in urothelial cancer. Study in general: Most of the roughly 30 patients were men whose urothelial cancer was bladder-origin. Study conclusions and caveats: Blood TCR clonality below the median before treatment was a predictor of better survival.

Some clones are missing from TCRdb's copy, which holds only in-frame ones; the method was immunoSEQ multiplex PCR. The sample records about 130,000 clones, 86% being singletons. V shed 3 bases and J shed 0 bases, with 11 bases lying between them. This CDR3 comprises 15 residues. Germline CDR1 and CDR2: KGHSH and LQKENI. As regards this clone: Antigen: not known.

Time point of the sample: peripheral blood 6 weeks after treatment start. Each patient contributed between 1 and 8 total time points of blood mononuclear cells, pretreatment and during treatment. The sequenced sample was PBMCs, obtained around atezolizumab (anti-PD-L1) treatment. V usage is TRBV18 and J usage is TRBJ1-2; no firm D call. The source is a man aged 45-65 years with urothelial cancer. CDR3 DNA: TGTGCCAGCTCACCGTTAGGAGATGCTAACTATGGCTACACCTTC. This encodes CASSPLGDANYGYTF. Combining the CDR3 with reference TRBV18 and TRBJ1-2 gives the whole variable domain NAGVMQNPRHLVRRRGQEARLRCSPMKGHSHVYWYRQLPEEGLKFMVYLQKENIIDESGMPKERFSAEFPKEGPSILRIQQVVRGDSAAYFCASSPLGDANYGYTFGSGTRLTVV.